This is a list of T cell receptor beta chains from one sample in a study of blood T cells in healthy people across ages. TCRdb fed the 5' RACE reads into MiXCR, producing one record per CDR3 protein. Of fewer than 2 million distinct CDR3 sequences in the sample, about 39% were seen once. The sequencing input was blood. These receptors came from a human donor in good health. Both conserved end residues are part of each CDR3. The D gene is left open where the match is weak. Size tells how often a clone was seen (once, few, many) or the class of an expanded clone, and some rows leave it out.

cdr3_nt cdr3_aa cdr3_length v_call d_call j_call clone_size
TGTGCCAACAGTTACGGAGCTGAGACCCAGTACTTC CANSYGAETQYF 12 TRBV6-2/TRBV6-3 NA TRBJ2-5 NA
TGTGCCAGCAGTTACTCATGGGCTCAGCCCCAGCATTTT CASSYSWAQPQHF 13 TRBV6-2/TRBV6-3 NA TRBJ1-5 NA
TGTGCCACCTCGAGGGAGTCAGGGTTAGATACGCAGTATTTT CATSRESGLDTQYF 14 TRBV27 NA TRBJ2-3 few
TGCAGTGCTAGAGATCGCTCGGGCCTAGGGAACACAGATACGCAGTATTTT CSARDRSGLGNTDTQYF 17 TRBV20-1 NA TRBJ2-3 NA
TGTGCCAGCAGCGTAGGGGGACAGGGCTCCTATGGCTACACCTTC CASSVGGQGSYGYTF 15 TRBV9 TRBD1 TRBJ1-2 few
TGTGCCACCAGTGACGGGCCTACGACTGAAGCTTTCTTT CATSDGPTTEAFF 13 TRBV24-1 NA TRBJ1-1 NA
TGTGCCAGCAGCGTAGCCGGACTAGGGGGGGAGACCCAGTACTTC CASSVAGLGGETQYF 15 TRBV9 NA TRBJ2-5 NA
NA CASSTSDSYEQYF 13 TRBV12-3/TRBV12-4 NA TRBJ2-7 many
TGTGCCAGCAGCTTAAGGGACAGGGGGCGGTATGAGCAGTTCTTC CASSLRDRGRYEQFF 15 TRBV7-3 TRBD1 TRBJ2-1 once
TGTGCCAGCAGCCCAACCTCCCTGCCACCGACGCAGTATTTT CASSPTSLPPTQYF 14 TRBV3-1 NA TRBJ2-3 NA
TGTGCCAGCAGCGTAGTGGGACAGGGATTATGGAATGAGCAGTTCTTC CASSVVGQGLWNEQFF 16 TRBV9 TRBD1 TRBJ2-1 few
TGTGCCAGCAGTTTAGGCTCCTTCTTCGGAGAGACCCAGTACTTC CASSLGSFFGETQYF 15 TRBV12-3/TRBV12-4 NA TRBJ2-5 NA
TGTACCAGCAGTTTAGGGCAGAACAATGAGCAGTTCTTC CTSSLGQNNEQFF 13 TRBV12-3/TRBV12-4 NA TRBJ2-1 NA
TGCGCCAGCAGCACACTAGCGGGGGGGCCTAGCTCCTACAATGAGCAGTTCTTC CASSTLAGGPSSYNEQFF 18 TRBV5-1 TRBD2 TRBJ2-1 NA
TGTGCCAGCAGCTCTCGGGGGGGCGCAACAGATACGCAGTATTTT CASSSRGGATDTQYF 15 TRBV12-3/TRBV12-4 TRBD2 TRBJ2-3 NA
TGCAGTGCTAGAGCCGGGACAATTAACACTGAAGCTTTCTTT CSARAGTINTEAFF 14 TRBV20-1 NA TRBJ1-1 NA
TGCGCCAGCAGCTTGGATGGCACTTCGGCCCAGCATTTT CASSLDGTSAQHF 13 TRBV5-1 NA TRBJ1-5 few
TGTGCCAGCAGTGCCCTTCACAGCGTCGGTAATGAAAAACTGTTTTTT CASSALHSVGNEKLFF 16 TRBV27 NA TRBJ1-4 few
TGTGCCAGCAGCGGGACAGGGGGCCTGGTAGAGACCCAGTACTTC CASSGTGGLVETQYF 15 TRBV7-6 TRBD1 TRBJ2-5 few
TGTGCCAGCAGCCGGAGACTAGAAAACAATGAGCAGTTCTTC CASSRRLENNEQFF 14 TRBV6-2/TRBV6-3 NA TRBJ2-1 few
TGTGCCAGCAGTCCGTTGACAGGGGCAGGCGAGCAGTACTTC CASSPLTGAGEQYF 14 TRBV28 TRBD1 TRBJ2-7 NA
TGTGCCATCTACGAGACAGGGAGAGATGGCTACACCTTC CAIYETGRDGYTF 13 TRBV10-3 TRBD1 TRBJ1-2 once
TGTGCCAGCAGCCCTCCGTCTGGCTACACAGATACGCAGTATTTT CASSPPSGYTDTQYF 15 TRBV7-2 NA TRBJ2-3 NA
TGTGCCAGCAGTCAATACCTGGGGGGGCCGGACAATGAGCAGTTCTTC CASSQYLGGPDNEQFF 16 TRBV7-9 NA TRBJ2-1 NA
TGTGCCAGCAGCTCCCCGGGAGAATTAACCAAAAACATTCAGTACTTC CASSSPGELTKNIQYF 16 TRBV7-9 NA TRBJ2-4 NA
TGTGCCAGCAGTTACTCGGGGAGGGAGGCGAATGAGCAGTTCTTC CASSYSGREANEQFF 15 TRBV6-6 TRBD2 TRBJ2-1 few